Listed here is a single T cell receptor beta chain. This specimen comes from a study of blood T cell repertoires in COVID-19. Study information: Researchers got acute and convalescent COVID-19 samples from the United States, Italy and Spain. T cells, B-cell-depleted T cells, or PBMCs provided the cDNA or gDNA that served as material.

V was pared by 6 bases and J by 7 bases, with 7 bases of the junction left unmatched. Germline CDR1 is MNHEY and CDR2 is SVGAGI. The CDR3 extends over 13 amino acids. In the original workflow: Amplification of reference gene primers was used by the study to estimate nucleated cell counts. Using immunoSEQ multiplex PCR, the repertoire was profiled, and TCRdb retains in-frame clones only, with some absent. The V and J calls and clone size are taken from that table; D and trimming were inferred from the DNA. The sample lists 140,000 to 150,000 clones, over 70% occurring once. The chain joins TRBV6-5 to TRBJ2-7; 9 nucleotides line up with TRBD1. The receptor was isolated from a human donor in a cohort sampled during active COVID-19. Sequencing used peripheral blood. The CDR3 spells CASRTGTGREQYF. CDR3 DNA: TGTGCCAGCAGGACCGGGACAGGGCGAGAGCAGTACTTC.